A single sample gave rise to the 18 T cell receptor beta chains below, sequenced in a study of blood T cell repertoires in COVID-19. Produced via immunoSEQ multiplex PCR; TCRdb's table is partial and in-frame only. This table holds approximately 300,000 clones, around nine tenths found once. The specimen sequenced was peripheral blood. Source of these receptors: a man between 35 and 55 years old with acute or convalescent COVID-19.

The CDR3 spells CASSLAGGPVEQFF. CDR3 DNA: TGTGCCAGCAGCCTAGCGGGGGGGCCTGTGGAGCAGTTCTTC. This chain connects TRBV3-1 (or the pseudogene TRBV3-2) to TRBJ2-1, with 11 bases fitting TRBD2. The CDR3 is 14 residues long. The J segment lost 10 bases and the V segment lost 4 bases, leaving 6 bases of the junction unmatched. Per the germline V gene, CDR1 is LGHDT and CDR2 is YNNKEL (reference sequence).

The chain employs TRBV24-1 and TRBJ2-2, with D tentatively TRBD2 (7 bases). The CDR3 totals 15 residues. Deletions cut 7 bases from V and 4 bases from J, with 15 bases between. Germline values: CDR1 KGHDR, CDR2 SFDVKD. The CDR3 DNA reads TGTGCCACCAGGCCTCGGGGGGCGGGCACCGGGGAGCTGTTTTTT. It translates to CATRPRGAGTGELFF.

The V gene is TRBV19, the J gene TRBJ1-1; D is unclear. Per the germline V gene, CDR1 is LNHDA and CDR2 is SQIVND (reference sequence). The CDR3 length is 12 residues. V shed 7 bases and J shed 5 bases, with 11 bases lying between them. The CDR3 region is CASKTGGTEAFF. CDR3 DNA sequence: TGTGCCAGTAAGACGGGCGGGACTGAAGCTTTCTTT.

The J gene is TRBJ2-1, the V gene TRBV4-2; 12 bases map to TRBD2. The junction had 8 bases not matched to a gene; V was cut back by 2 bases and J by 9 bases. Germline V gene sequence: CDR1 LGHNA, CDR2 YNFKEQ. The CDR3 spans 16 residues. Here the CDR3 DNA reads TGTGCCAGCAGCCAAATTCTAGCGGGGGGGAACGGTGAGCAGTTCTTC. It codes for CASSQILAGGNGEQFF.

A single count supports this clone. The same CDR3 can be traced to other DNA sequences in this sample. The V call is TRBV7-9, the J call TRBJ1-1, with TRBD1 matching over 8 bases. The CDR3 covers 13 residues. Germline V gives CDR1 SEHNR, CDR2 FQNEAQ (reference sequence). The V gene end was trimmed by 1 base and the J gene end by 5 bases; junction bases not matched to a gene: 0. CDR3 region: CASSLGQGTEAFF. The CDR3 DNA follows: TGTGCCAGCAGCTTAGGACAGGGGACTGAAGCTTTCTTT. The full variable domain, completed using reference TRBV7-9 and TRBJ1-1, is DTGVSQNPRHKITKRGQNVTFRCDPISEHNRLYWYRQTLGQGPEFLTYFQNEAQLEKSRLLSDRFSAERPKGSFSTLEIQRTEQGDSAMYLCASSLGQGTEAFFGQGTRLTVV.

This chain uses TRBV2 with TRBJ2-1, with D tentatively TRBD1 (5 bases). The CDR3 is 13 amino acids. With 5 bases removed from V and 4 bases from J, the gap between germline ends came to 9 bases. CDR1 is SNHLY, CDR2 FYNNEI, per germline. CDR3 amino acids: CASSSQGYNEQFF. The CDR3 coding sequence is TGTGCCAGCAGTTCTCAGGGATACAATGAGCAGTTCTTC. Variable domain in full (rest from reference TRBV2 and TRBJ2-1): EPEVTQTPSHQVTQMGQEVILRCVPISNHLYFYWYRQILGQKVEFLVSFYNNEISEKSEIFDDQFSVERPDGSNFTLKIRSTKLEDSAMYFCASSSQGYNEQFFGPGTRLTVL.

The genes are TRBV5-5 and TRBJ1-5, with a weak D call TRBD1 (5 bases). The V gene's germline CDR1 is SGHKS and CDR2 YYEKEE (reference sequence). Trimming removed 3 bases from V and 7 bases from J, with 14 bases in between. CDR3 length: 14 amino acids. The CDR3 is CASSSSGINQPQHF. CDR3 sequence (DNA): TGTGCCAGCAGCTCTTCAGGGATCAACCAGCCCCAGCATTTT.

Comments on this clone: Other DNA sequences within the sample encode an identical CDR3. The CDR3 DNA is TGTGCCTGGAGTGTAACGGGGTATGGCTACACCTTC. This encodes CAWSVTGYGYTF. V and J are TRBV30 and TRBJ1-2; unclear D gene. The V end was cut by 0 bases, the J end by 5 bases, with 7 bases between. Germline assignment: CDR1 GTSNPN and CDR2 SVGIG (reference sequence). The CDR3 is 12 amino acids.

This chain uses TRBV28 with TRBJ1-1; 7 bases line up with TRBD1. CDR1 and CDR2 from the germline V gene are MDHEN and SYDVKM. This CDR3 spans 13 amino acids. V was clipped by 7 bases and J by 3 bases; unmatched bases: 5. The CDR3 DNA is TGTGCCAGCACCCAGGGGGGTTACACTGAAGCTTTCTTT. This encodes CASTQGGYTEAFF.

The chain combines TRBV30 with TRBJ2-4; D ambiguous. The CDR3 sequence is 14 residues long. CDR1 and CDR2 (germline): GTSNPN, SVGIG (reference sequence). V lost 4 bases, J lost 3 bases, and 13 bases lay in between. The CDR3 reads CAWMKERGKNIQYF. In nucleotides, the CDR3 is TGTGCCTGGATGAAGGAGCGAGGCAAAAACATTCAGTACTTC.

The rearrangement uses TRBV19 and TRBJ2-3; D gene unclear. Germline V gene data show CDR1 as LNHDA and CDR2 as SQIVND (reference sequence). V dropped 6 bases and J dropped 4 bases, with 11 bases sitting between them. The CDR3 is 13 residues long. The CDR3 spells CASSPSEADTQYF. The DNA of the CDR3 is TGTGCCAGTAGCCCGTCCGAGGCAGATACGCAGTATTTT.

The V call is TRBV4-2, the J call TRBJ2-5; a possible D gene is TRBD2 (6 bases). The CDR3 extends over 13 amino acids. Germline CDR1 is LGHNA and CDR2 is YNFKEQ. Trimming removed 4 bases from V and 5 bases from J, with 11 bases in between. Written as DNA, the CDR3 is TGTGCCAGCAGCCCCGGAGGGCGGGAGACCCAGTACTTC. Protein product: CASSPGGRETQYF.

The V and J genes are TRBV18 and TRBJ2-1; the match to TRBD1 covers 7 bases. The V gene end was trimmed by 6 bases and the J gene end by 6 bases; junction bases not matched to a gene: 11. The CDR3 totals 15 residues. Per the germline V gene, CDR1 is KGHSH and CDR2 is LQKENI. The CDR3 is CASSPTFAGGNEQFF. CDR3 coding DNA: TGTGCCAGCTCGCCTACGTTCGCAGGGGGCAATGAGCAGTTCTTC.

There are a few counts of this clone. This chain uses TRBV6-6 with TRBJ2-1; 7 bases map to TRBD1. Germline loops: CDR1 MNHNY, CDR2 SVGAGI (reference sequence). V was pared by 3 bases and J by 6 bases, with 2 bases of the junction left unmatched. This CDR3 has 13 amino acids. CDR3 protein: CASSYRTGNEQFF. CDR3 bases: TGTGCCAGCAGTTATAGGACAGGCAATGAGCAGTTCTTC.

This sequence joins TRBV19 and TRBJ1-1; D unclear. CDR1 LNHDA and CDR2 SQIVND come from the germline V gene (reference sequence). V dropped 3 bases and J dropped 1 base, with 12 bases sitting between them. This CDR3 is 15 amino acids long. The CDR3 loop reads CASSIYSSPNTEAFF. The CDR3, as DNA: TGTGCCAGTAGTATTTATAGTAGCCCGAACACTGAAGCTTTCTTT.

The rearrangement uses TRBV5-1 and TRBJ1-2, with D possibly TRBD1 on 6 matching bases. CDR1 and CDR2 from the germline V gene are SGHRS and YFSETQ. This CDR3 has 14 residues. Trimming left V 4 bases short and J 6 bases short, with 16 bases between. CDR3 sequence (DNA): TGCGCCAGCAGCCTTTGGACAGTTGACGATGGCTACACCTTC. Translated, it gives CASSLWTVDDGYTF.

This chain connects TRBV5-1 to TRBJ1-4; D gene uncertain. There are 15 residues in the CDR3. Between the trimmed V and J ends, which lost 2 bases and 1 base, there was a span of 9 bases. From germline, CDR1 is SGHRS and CDR2 YFSETQ. The CDR3 sequence is CASSFWGGTNEKLFF. CDR3 DNA: TGCGCCAGCAGCTTCTGGGGAGGAACTAATGAAAAACTGTTTTTT.

The chain is built from TRBV19 and TRBJ1-2, with D perhaps matching TRBD1 (6 bases). Germline V lookup: CDR1 LNHDA, CDR2 SQIVND (reference sequence). The CDR3 sequence is 15 residues long. Trimming removed 0 bases from V and 7 bases from J, with 15 bases in between. CDR3 amino acids: CASSIDPWGQGGYTF. DNA of the CDR3: TGTGCCAGTAGTATAGATCCGTGGGGGCAGGGTGGCTACACCTTC.